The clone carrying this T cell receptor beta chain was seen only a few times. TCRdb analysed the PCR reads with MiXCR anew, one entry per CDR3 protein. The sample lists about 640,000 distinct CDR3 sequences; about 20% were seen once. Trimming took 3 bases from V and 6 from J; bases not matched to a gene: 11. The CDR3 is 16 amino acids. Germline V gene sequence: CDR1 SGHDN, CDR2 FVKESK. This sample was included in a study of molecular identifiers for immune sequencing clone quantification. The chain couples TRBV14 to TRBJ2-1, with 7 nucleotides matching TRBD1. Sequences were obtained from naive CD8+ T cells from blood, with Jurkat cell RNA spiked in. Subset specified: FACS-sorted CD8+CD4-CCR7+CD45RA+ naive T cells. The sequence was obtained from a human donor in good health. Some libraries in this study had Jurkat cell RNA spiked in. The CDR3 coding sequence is TGTGCCAGCAGCCACTTCCGGTACAGGGGTAGCAATGAGCAGTTCTTC. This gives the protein CASSHFRYRGSNEQFF.